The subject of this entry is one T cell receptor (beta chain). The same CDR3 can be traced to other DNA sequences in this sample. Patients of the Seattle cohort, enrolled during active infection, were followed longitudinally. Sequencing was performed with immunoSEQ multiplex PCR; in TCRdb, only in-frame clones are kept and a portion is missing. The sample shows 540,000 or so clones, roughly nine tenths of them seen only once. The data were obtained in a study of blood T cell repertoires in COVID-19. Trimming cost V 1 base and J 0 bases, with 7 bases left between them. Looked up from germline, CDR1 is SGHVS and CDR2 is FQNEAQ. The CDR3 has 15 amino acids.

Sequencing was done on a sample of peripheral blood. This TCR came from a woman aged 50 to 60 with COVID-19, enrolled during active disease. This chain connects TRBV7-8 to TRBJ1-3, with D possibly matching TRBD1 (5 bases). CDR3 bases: TGTGCCAGCAGCTTAGGGGGGGGCTCTGGAAACACCATATATTTT. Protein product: CASSLGGGSGNTIYF.